Shown below are 12 T cell receptor beta chains from a single sample sequenced in a study of response to subunit inactivated influenza vaccine. TCRdb re-called the RT-PCR reads with MiXCR, one entry per CDR3 protein. The sample holds 700,000 to 800,000 distinct CDR3 sequences; about 18% are singletons and the top ten take about a tenth. Here the sequenced sample was PBMCs from blood, taken approximately 5 days after vaccination. The source is a man between 50 and 59 years old who received an inactivated influenza vaccine.

This clonotype has just a few counts. The gene calls are TRBV20-1 and TRBJ2-5; the D gene could be TRBD1 or TRBD2 (5 bases each). V gave up 0 bases and J gave up 9 bases, with 17 bases separating them. Germline loops: CDR1 DFQATT, CDR2 SNEGSKA (reference sequence). The CDR3 runs 14 residues. The CDR3 protein is CSARDVGRSGAQYF. CDR3 DNA: TGCAGTGCTAGAGATGTGGGACGGTCCGGGGCCCAGTACTTC.

The CDR3: CASSPEGGALYNEQFF. CDR3 bases: TGTGCCAGCAGCCCCGAGGGGGGAGCACTCTACAATGAGCAGTTCTTC. The V call is TRBV7-6, the J call TRBJ2-1; TRBD1 or TRBD2 may be the D gene (6 bases each). Germline V gives CDR1 SGHVS, CDR2 FNYEAQ. V was cut by 5 bases and J by 3 bases, with 17 bases left in between. The CDR3 is 16 residues long.

This clonotype showed up just a few times. The chain couples TRBV7-3 to TRBJ2-5; D is perhaps TRBD1 (7 bases). V lost 5 bases and J lost 2, with 15 bases in between. CDR1 is SGHTA, CDR2 FQGTGA, per germline. The CDR3 spans 15 residues. The CDR3 here is CASSPMTGRQETQYF. The CDR3 nucleotides are TGTGCCAGCAGCCCGATGACAGGGAGGCAAGAGACCCAGTACTTC.

There are many counts of this clonotype. This chain links TRBV12-3 or TRBV12-4 with TRBJ2-7; 8 bases fit TRBD1. This CDR3 comprises 15 residues. Trimming removed 5 bases from V and 3 bases from J; junction bases left unmatched: 9. CDR3: CASSLPGQESYEQYF. In nucleotides, the CDR3 is TGTGCCAGCAGTCTACCGGGACAGGAGAGCTACGAGCAGTACTTC.

This clonotype has just a few counts. The CDR3 region is CATSDSNQETQYF. The CDR3, as DNA: TGTGCCACCAGTGACAGCAACCAAGAGACCCAGTACTTC. This chain links TRBV24-1 with TRBJ2-5, with D hard to call. CDR1 is KGHDR and CDR2 is SFDVKD in the germline V gene. Trimming cost V 4 bases and J 0 bases, with 5 bases left between them. This CDR3 contains 13 residues.

This clonotype was found a few times. This sequence joins TRBV20-1 and TRBJ2-7, with D unclear. Trimming shortened V by 5 bases and J by 5 bases, and 16 bases separated the two germline ends. This CDR3 has 13 residues. Germline CDR1 and CDR2: DFQATT and SNEGSKA (reference sequence). In nucleotides, the CDR3 is TGCAGTGCTGATTACAGTGAAAGGAACGAGCAGTACTTC. It yields the protein CSADYSERNEQYF.

This clonotype occurred a few times. The CDR3, as DNA: TGCGCCAGCAGCTTCCGGGGGGATGACAATGAGCAGTTCTTC. This sequence encodes CASSFRGDDNEQFF. The chain links TRBV5-1 to TRBJ2-1; 7 nucleotides align to TRBD2. Germline V CDR1 and CDR2: SGHRS, YFSETQ. The V and J ends lost 2 bases and 5 bases, in that order; junction bases with no gene match: 4. The CDR3 spans 14 residues. The full variable domain, with the rest looked up from reference TRBV5-1 and TRBJ2-1, is KAGVTQTPRYLIKTRGQQVTLSCSPISGHRSVSWYQQTPGQGLQFLFEYFSETQRNKGNFPGRFSGRQFSNSRSEMNVSTLELGDSALYLCASSFRGDDNEQFFGPGTRLTVL.

This clonotype was detected many times. This chain uses TRBV4-2 with TRBJ2-1; 7 bases map to TRBD2. The CDR3 length is 13 residues. Germline V CDR1 and CDR2: LGHNA, YNFKEQ. V gave up 4 bases and J gave up 7 bases; unmatched junction bases: 4. The CDR3 loop reads CASSLTSPNEQFF. The CDR3 nucleotides read TGTGCCAGCAGCCTGACTAGCCCGAATGAGCAGTTCTTC.

The chain links TRBV7-2 to TRBJ2-1; D perhaps matches TRBD1 (5 bases). V lost 4 bases and J lost 6, with 16 bases in between. Germline V gene sequence: CDR1 SGHTA, CDR2 FQGNSA. This CDR3 spans 15 amino acids. CDR3 sequence reads: CASSSQGIHSNEQFF. The CDR3 DNA follows: TGTGCCAGCAGCTCCCAGGGCATCCATTCCAATGAGCAGTTCTTC.

This clonotype was counted many times. The J gene is TRBJ2-2, the V gene TRBV12-3 or TRBV12-4; 8 bases align to TRBD2. The length of the CDR3 is 15 residues. With V trimmed by 5 bases and J by 1 base, 3 bases remained unmatched. CDR3 coding DNA: TGTGCCAGCAGTACGAGCGGGAGGAACACCGGGGAGCTGTTTTTT. This encodes CASSTSGRNTGELFF.

This clonotype was detected only a few times. This rearrangement joins TRBV27 to TRBJ1-6, with 10 bases aligning to TRBD1. Trimming at V came to 0 bases and at J to 9 bases, leaving 5 bases not matched to a gene. Germline CDR1 reads MNHEY; CDR2 reads SMNVEV (reference sequence). The CDR3 is 16 residues long. The CDR3 region is CASSLSTGGATSPLHF. CDR3 in DNA: TGTGCCAGCAGTTTATCGACAGGGGGCGCCACTTCACCCCTCCACTTT.

V gene TRBV5-1 combines with J gene TRBJ2-7, with 12 bases aligning to TRBD2. J gave up 5 bases and V 1 base, and 7 bases lay outside the gene matches. Germline-derived CDR1 and CDR2 are SGHRS and YFSETQ. This CDR3 spans 16 amino acids. The CDR3, as DNA: TGCGCCAGCAGCTTGACTTCTAGCGGGAGGGCCCACGAGCAGTACTTC. Protein sequence: CASSLTSSGRAHEQYF.